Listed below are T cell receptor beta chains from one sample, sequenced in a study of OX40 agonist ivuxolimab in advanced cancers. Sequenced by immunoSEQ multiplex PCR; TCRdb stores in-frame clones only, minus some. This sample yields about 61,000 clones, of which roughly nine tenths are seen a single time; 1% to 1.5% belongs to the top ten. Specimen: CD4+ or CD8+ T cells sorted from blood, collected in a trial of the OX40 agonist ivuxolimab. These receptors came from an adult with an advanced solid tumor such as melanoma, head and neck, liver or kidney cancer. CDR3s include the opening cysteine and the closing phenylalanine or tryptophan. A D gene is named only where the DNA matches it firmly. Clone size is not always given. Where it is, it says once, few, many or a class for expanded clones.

TGTGCCAGCAGTAAACAGGGTTCTAATTCACCCCTCCACTTT	CASSKQGSNSPLHF	-	TRBV6-1	TRBJ1-6	few
TGTGCCAGCAGCGTAGGACTACTGAACACTGAAGCTTTCTTT	CASSVGLLNTEAFF	-	TRBV7-2	TRBJ1-1	-
TGTGCCAGCAGCTTAGCGGGCGGGGGGGCGTACAATGAGCAGTTCTTC	CASSLAGGGAYNEQFF	TRBD2	TRBV11-3	TRBJ2-1	-
TGCGCCAGCAGCTTGCCTGAGAGTAGCCCCTACGAGCAGTACTTC	CASSLPESSPYEQYF	-	TRBV5-1	TRBJ2-7	-
TGCGCCAGCAGCTCGCAACATGGGGTAACGGGGAACACTGAAGCTTTCTTT	CASSSQHGVTGNTEAFF	-	TRBV5-1	TRBJ1-1	-
TGTGCCAGCAGTGTAACTGGGGGATGGGAGCAGTACTTC	CASSVTGGWEQYF	-	TRBV6-1	TRBJ2-7	-
TGTGCCAGCTCCCCCGGGACCGTTGAAAAACTGTTTTTT	CASSPGTVEKLFF	-	TRBV18	TRBJ1-4	-
TGCGCCAGCAGCCGTGATCCAGGGGGTCTGAACACTGAAGCTTTCTTT	CASSRDPGGLNTEAFF	TRBD1	TRBV5-1	TRBJ1-1	few
TGTGCCAGGGGACAGCAGGAGACCCAGTACTTC	CARGQQETQYF	TRBD1	TRBV2	TRBJ2-5	-
TGTGCCAGCAGGAGGACAGGGGGCTATTACAATGAGCAGTTCTTC	CASRRTGGYYNEQFF	TRBD1	TRBV7-2	TRBJ2-1	-